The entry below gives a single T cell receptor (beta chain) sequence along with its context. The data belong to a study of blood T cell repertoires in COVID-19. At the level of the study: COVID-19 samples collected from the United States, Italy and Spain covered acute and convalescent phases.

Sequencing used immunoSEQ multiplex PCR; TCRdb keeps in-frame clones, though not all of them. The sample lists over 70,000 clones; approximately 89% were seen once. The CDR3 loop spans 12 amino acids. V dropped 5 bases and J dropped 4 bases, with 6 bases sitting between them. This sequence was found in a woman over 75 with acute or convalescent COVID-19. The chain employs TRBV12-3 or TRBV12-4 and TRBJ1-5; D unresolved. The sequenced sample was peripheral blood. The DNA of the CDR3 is TGTGCCAGCAGTACAGAGAATCAGCCCCAGCATTTT. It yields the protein CASSTENQPQHF.